This is a list of T cell receptor delta chains from one sample in a study of Vδ1+ human thymocytes. TCRdb reanalyzed the multiplex PCR reads using CATT. The sample lists roughly 76,000 delta-chain clones, about 38% occurring once. The sequenced sample consisted of Vdelta1+ gamma-delta thymocytes from the thymus. The receptors originated from a boy under two years old who had congenital heart surgery. Both conserved end residues are part of each CDR3. D genes are given only for firm matches. Not every row has a clone size; where given, it reads once, few, many or a size class.

v_call	cdr3_length	clone_size	d_call	j_call	cdr3_aa	cdr3_nt
TRDV1	21	few	.	TRDJ1	CALGELEKLPPGDPYTDKLIF	TGTGCTCTTGGGGAACTTGAGAAGCTTCCCCCGGGGGACCCGTACACCGATAAACTCATCTTT
TRDV2	14	.	.	TRDJ1	CAPGKMGSVDKLIF	TGTGCCCCCGGAAAGATGGGTTCGGTCGATAAACTCATCTTT
TRDV1	22	.	TRDD3	TRDJ1	CALGDPPHLLPNWGIHTDKLIF	TGTGCTCTTGGGGATCCTCCTCACCTTCTCCCCAACTGGGGGATACACACCGATAAACTCATCTTT
TRDV1	24	few	TRDD3	TRDJ1	CALGEPSNFSYLFVLGDTSDKLIF	TGTGCTCTTGGGGAACCTAGTAACTTCTCCTACCTCTTTGTACTGGGGGATACGTCCGATAAACTCATCTTT
TRDV1	14	.	TRDD3	TRDJ1	CALGEVLGDLKLIF	TGTGCTCTTGGGGAAGTACTGGGGGATTTAAAACTCATCTTT
TRDV1	26	few	TRDD3	TRDJ1	CALGELSTVRIPARRTGGYPIDKLIF	TGTGCTCTTGGGGAACTTTCCACGGTGAGGATTCCTGCTCGACGTACTGGGGGATACCCCATCGATAAACTCATCTTT
TRDV1	20	.	TRDD3	TRDJ1	CALGVPSPPNTGGWTDKLIF	TGTGCTCTTGGGGTGCCTTCCCCTCCGAATACTGGGGGATGGACCGATAAACTCATCTTT
TRDV1	14	few	.	TRDJ1	CALGENLCTDKLIF	TGTGCTCTTGGGGAAAATCTCTGTACCGATAAACTCATCTTT
TRDV1	18	few	TRDD3	TRDJ1	CALGDRPFWGILGDKLIF	TGTGCTCTTGGGGATCGCCCCTTTTGGGGGATACTTGGCGATAAACTCATCTTT
TRDV1	20	few	.	TRDJ1	CALGAPPSFPHWGYTDKLIF	TGTGCTCTTGGGGCCCCGCCTTCCTTCCCCCACTGGGGGTACACCGATAAACTCATCTTT
TRDV1	13	few	.	TRDJ1	CALSAPLGDKLIF	TGTGCTCTCTCGGCTCCCTTAGGCGATAAACTCATCTTT
TRDV1	19	few	TRDD3	TRDJ1	CALGEPRFPGDTYTDKLIF	TGTGCTCTTGGGGAACCACGGTTTCCAGGGGATACGTACACCGATAAACTCATCTTT
TRDV1	21	few	.	TRDJ1	CALGEPSYFGGYEEGTDKLIF	TGTGCTCTTGGGGAGCCTTCCTACTTTGGGGGATATGAGGAGGGGACCGATAAACTCATCTTT
TRDV1	24	.	.	TRDJ1	CALGEGFFRSLWTGVVSETDKLIF	TGTGCTCTTGGGGAAGGTTTTTTTAGGTCTTTGTGGACGGGGGTTGTATCGGAGACCGATAAACTCATCTTT
TRDV1	24	.	TRDD3	TRDJ1	CALGEPWGKSPVPLRMENTDKLIF	TGTGCTCTTGGGGAACCGTGGGGGAAGAGTCCCGTTCCATTACGCATGGAGAACACCGATAAACTCATCTTT
TRDV1	18	few	TRDD3	TRDJ1	CALGAPSTGGYSTDKLIF	TGTGCTCTTGGGGCCCCCAGTACTGGGGGATATAGCACCGATAAACTCATCTTT
TRDV1	16	few	.	TRDJ1	CALASYRLRGHLKLIF	TGTGCTCTTGCATCCTACCGGCTCCGGGGGCATTTAAAACTCATCTTT
TRDV1	21	.	TRDD3	TRDJ1	CALGEPGDPTRGGYKTDKLIF	TGTGCTCTTGGGGAACCTGGGGATCCTACCAGAGGGGGATACAAGACCGATAAACTCATCTTT
TRDV1	23	.	TRDD3	TRDJ1	CALGDRYLPGYYRGIRVADKLIF	TGTGCTCTTGGGGACCGTTATCTCCCGGGGTACTACAGGGGGATACGGGTGGCCGATAAACTCATCTTT
TRDV1	21	few	TRDD3	TRDJ1	CALGQLPDWGIGSGALCKLIF	TGTGCTCTTGGACAGCTCCCTGACTGGGGGATAGGTTCCGGGGCCCTTTGTAAACTCATCTTT
TRDV1	15	few	.	TRDJ1	CALGDPSPATDKLIF	TGTGCTCTTGGGGACCCTTCCCCCGCCACCGATAAACTCATCTTT
TRDV1	30	.	TRDD3	TRDJ1	CALGEWTSGYPGGFRNGRVLGPFNTDKLIF	TGTGCTCTTGGGGAATGGACATCCGGTTATCCTGGGGGATTTCGTAACGGTCGTGTCCTAGGACCTTTCAACACCGATAAACTCATCTTT
TRDV1	23	few	TRDD2	TRDJ1	CALGEPPFLHRGMVLLYTDKLIF	TGTGCTCTTGGGGAACCCCCCTTCCTACATCGGGGGATGGTTCTCCTGTACACCGATAAACTCATCTTT
TRDV1	17	.	TRDD2	TRDJ1	CALGELSYWTDTDKLIF	TGTGCTCTTGGGGAACTTTCCTACTGGACGGACACCGATAAACTCATCTTT
TRDV1	17	.	.	TRDJ1	CALGGHLPSWYTDKLIF	TGTGCTCTTGGGGGACATCTACCCTCCTGGTACACCGATAAACTCATCTTT
TRDV1	16	few	TRDD3	TRDJ1	CALGERSYDLGEKLIF	TGTGCTCTTGGGGAACGGTCCTACGATCTGGGGGAAAAACTCATCTTT
TRDV1	23	.	TRDD3	TRDJ1	CALGELNHRGWGIRSGNTDKLIF	TGTGCTCTTGGGGAACTAAATCACCGGGGATGGGGGATAAGGTCTGGAAACACCGATAAACTCATCTTT
TRDV1	23	few	TRDD2	TRDJ1	CALGRPKISYDLFVTVYTDRLIF	TGTGCTCTTGGCCGCCCTAAAATTTCCTACGACCTATTTGTGACTGTGTACACCGATAGACTCATCTTT
TRDV1	19	.	TRDD3	TRDJ1	CALGDPSKLGDQYTDKLIF	TGTGCTCTTGGGGACCCTTCGAAACTGGGGGACCAGTACACCGATAAACTCATCTTT
TRDV1	24	.	TRDD3	TRDJ1	CALGDPIYGDVDWGILLYTDKLIF	TGTGCTCTTGGGGATCCTATCTACGGTGATGTGGACTGGGGGATCCTACTGTACACCGATAAACTCATCTTT
TRDV1	26	.	TRDD3	TRDJ1	CALGELVQESFLHPVLGAHLTDKLIF	TGTGCTCTTGGGGAACTAGTCCAAGAAAGCTTTCTGCACCCCGTACTGGGGGCCCATCTCACCGATAAACTCATCTTT
TRDV1	23	few	TRDD3	TRDJ1	CALGEGGRPYAGRWGTYTDKLIF	TGTGCTCTTGGGGAAGGGGGAAGGCCCTACGCGGGCCGCTGGGGGACCTACACCGATAAACTCATCTTT
TRDV2	18	.	.	TRDJ1	CACGAILPLLGYSDKLIF	TGTGCCTGTGGAGCAATCCTTCCGTTGCTGGGATACTCCGATAAACTCATCTTT
TRDV1	24	.	.	TRDJ3	CALGELGVLRRWGTFSWDTRQMFF	TGTGCTCTTGGGGAACTAGGGGTCCTACGTAGGTGGGGGACATTCTCCTGGGACACCCGACAGATGTTTTTC
TRDV1	21	few	TRDD3	TRDJ1	CALGGNAFLHWGIRPTDKLIF	TGTGCTCTTGGGGGGAATGCCTTCTTACACTGGGGGATACGTCCCACCGATAAACTCATCTTT